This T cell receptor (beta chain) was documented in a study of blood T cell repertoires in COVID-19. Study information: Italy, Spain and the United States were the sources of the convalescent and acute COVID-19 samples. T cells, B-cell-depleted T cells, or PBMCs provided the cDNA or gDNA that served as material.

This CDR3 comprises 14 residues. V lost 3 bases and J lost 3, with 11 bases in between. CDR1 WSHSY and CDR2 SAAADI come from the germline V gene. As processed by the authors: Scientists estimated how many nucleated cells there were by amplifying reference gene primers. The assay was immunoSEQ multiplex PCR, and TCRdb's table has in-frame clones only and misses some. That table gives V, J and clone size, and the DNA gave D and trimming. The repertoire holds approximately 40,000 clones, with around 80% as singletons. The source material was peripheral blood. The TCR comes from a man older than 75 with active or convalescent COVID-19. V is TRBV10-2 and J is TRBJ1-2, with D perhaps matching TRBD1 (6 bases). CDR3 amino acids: CASSEPGTHYGYTF. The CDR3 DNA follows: TGCGCCAGCAGTGAACCTGGGACACACTATGGCTACACCTTC.